This T cell receptor beta chain emerged from a study of PD-1 blockade in classical Hodgkin lymphoma. Broader study findings: Why the repertoires differ is still unclear, perhaps disease activity or prior therapy.

The table came from immunoSEQ multiplex PCR; TCRdb's copy has only in-frame clones and leaves some out. The sample carries tens of thousands of clones, about 71% recorded once. No patient escaped relapse after autologous stem cell transplantation, and brentuximab vedotin exposure varied. Germline CDR1 LNHDA, CDR2 SQIVND (reference sequence). Trimming pared 3 bases from V and 1 base from J, leaving 18 bases between. CDR3 length equals 18 residues. On this clone itself: Its antigen is as yet unknown.

The source was peripheral blood mononuclear cells (PBMCs), collected at baseline. This chain uses TRBV19 with TRBJ2-2, with D perhaps TRBD2 (6 bases). The sequence was collected from a human donor with classical Hodgkin lymphoma. The CDR3 DNA follows: TGTGCCAGTAGTATGGTTAGGGTTAGCGGAGTGAACACCGGGGAGCTGTTTTTT. Translated, it gives CASSMVRVSGVNTGELFF.